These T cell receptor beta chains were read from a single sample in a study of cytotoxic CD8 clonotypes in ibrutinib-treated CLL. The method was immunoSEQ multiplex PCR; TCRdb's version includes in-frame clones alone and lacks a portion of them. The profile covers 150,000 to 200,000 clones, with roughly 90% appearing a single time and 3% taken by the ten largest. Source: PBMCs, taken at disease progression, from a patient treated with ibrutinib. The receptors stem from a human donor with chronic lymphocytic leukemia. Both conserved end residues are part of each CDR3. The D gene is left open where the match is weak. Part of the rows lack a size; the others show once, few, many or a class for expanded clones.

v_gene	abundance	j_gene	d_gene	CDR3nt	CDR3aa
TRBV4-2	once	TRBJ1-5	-	TGTGCCAGCAGCCAAGATGGCCCCCAGCCCCAGCATTTT	CASSQDGPQPQHF
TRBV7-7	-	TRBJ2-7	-	TGTGCCAGCAGCTTAGCCACGACAAATATTTACGAGGAGCAGTACTTC	CASSLATTNIYEEQYF
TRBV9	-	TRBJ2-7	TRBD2	TGTGCCAGCAGCTCGGCCCCGGCGGGGGACGACTACGAGCAGTACTTC	CASSSAPAGDDYEQYF
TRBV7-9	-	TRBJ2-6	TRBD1	TGTGCCAGCAGCATTGGGACAGGGTCAGGGGCCAACGTCCTGACTTTC	CASSIGTGSGANVLTF
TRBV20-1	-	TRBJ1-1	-	TGCAGTGCTAGCCCGGGCCCTGAAGCTTTCTTT	CSASPGPEAFF
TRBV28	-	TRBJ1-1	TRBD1	TGTGCCAGCAGTTTGATGACAGGGGGAGCTTTCTTT	CASSLMTGGAFF
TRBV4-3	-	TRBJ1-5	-	TGCGCCAGCAGCCAAGAGATTGGGGGGTACAATCAGCCCCAGCATTTT	CASSQEIGGYNQPQHF
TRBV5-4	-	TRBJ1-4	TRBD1	TGTGCCAGCAGCTCCTCGGGACAGCTTAATGAAAAACTGTTTTTT	CASSSSGQLNEKLFF
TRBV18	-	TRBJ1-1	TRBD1	TGTGCCAGCTTACAGGGGTCGAACACTGAAGCTTTCTTT	CASLQGSNTEAFF
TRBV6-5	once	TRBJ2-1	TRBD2	TGTGCCAGCAGTCTGAGCGGGAAGAGGTACAATGAGCAGTTCTTC	CASSLSGKRYNEQFF
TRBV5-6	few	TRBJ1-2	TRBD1	TGTGCCAGCAGCCCGGACAGGCAGAGAGGAGGCTACACCTTC	CASSPDRQRGGYTF
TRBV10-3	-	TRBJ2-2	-	TGTGCCATCAGTGATCCCGCCGGGGGGCCCGGGGAGCTGTTTTTT	CAISDPAGGPGELFF
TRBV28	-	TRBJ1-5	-	TGTGCCAGCAGTTTGTTTGGACGGGAAGGGGATCAGCCCCAGCATTTT	CASSLFGREGDQPQHF
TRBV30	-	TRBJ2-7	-	TGTGCCTGGAGTTCCGGGTACACCGCCTACGAGCAGTACTTC	CAWSSGYTAYEQYF
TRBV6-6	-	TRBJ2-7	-	TGTGCCAGCAGCCTCTACCCGCCAAACCAGGGTTACGAGCAGTACTTC	CASSLYPPNQGYEQYF
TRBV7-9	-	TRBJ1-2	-	TGTGCCAGCAGACCTAAGTCCGGAAGTGGCTACACCTTC	CASRPKSGSGYTF
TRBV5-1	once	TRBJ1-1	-	TGCGCCAGCAGCTTGAATAGAGGTATGAACACTGAAGCTTTCTTT	CASSLNRGMNTEAFF
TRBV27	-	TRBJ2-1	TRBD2	TGTGCCAGCAGTTGGGGGGGACTAGCGGGAGAGTACAATGAGCAGTTCTTC	CASSWGGLAGEYNEQFF
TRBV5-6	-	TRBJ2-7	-	TGTGCCAGCAGCTACCCGCGGGGGCGCAACGAGCAGTACTTC	CASSYPRGRNEQYF
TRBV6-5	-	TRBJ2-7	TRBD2	TGTGCCAGCAGTTCACCCCAGACTAGCGGGATTTACGAGCAGTACTTC	CASSSPQTSGIYEQYF
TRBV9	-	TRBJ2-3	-	TGTGCCAGCAGCGTGGAGGATACGCAGTATTTT	CASSVEDTQYF
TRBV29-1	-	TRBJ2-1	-	TGCAGCGTTGAAGACATGGTGCTGGGCCTTGGTGAGCAGTTCTTC	CSVEDMVLGLGEQFF
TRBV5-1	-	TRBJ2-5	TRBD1	TGCGCCAGCAGCTTGGCTACGGGACAGGCCCCCCAAGAGACCCAGTACTTC	CASSLATGQAPQETQYF
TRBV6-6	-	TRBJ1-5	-	TGTGCCAGCAGTCAAACAGGAGGGATTCAGCCCCAGCATTTT	CASSQTGGIQPQHF
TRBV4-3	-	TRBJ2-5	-	TGCGCCAGCAGCCGAAGCCCAGGGGTCGGGGAGACCCAGTACTTC	CASSRSPGVGETQYF
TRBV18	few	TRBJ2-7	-	TGTGCCAGCTCACCAGGGACCTACGAGCAGTACTTC	CASSPGTYEQYF
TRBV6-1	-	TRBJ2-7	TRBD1	TGTGCCAGCAGTTCTTACAGGGGTACCTACGAGCAGTACTTC	CASSSYRGTYEQYF
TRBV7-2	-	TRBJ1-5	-	TGTGCCAGCAGCTTAGCCCCTCGAGGGTCGGGCAATCAGCCCCAGCATTTT	CASSLAPRGSGNQPQHF
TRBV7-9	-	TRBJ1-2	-	TGTGCCAGCAGACCAGTGGGGGGGCGCTTGGATGGCTACACCTTC	CASRPVGGRLDGYTF
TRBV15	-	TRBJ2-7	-	TGTGCCACCAGCAGAGAGACGTGGGGATCCTACGAGCAGTACTTC	CATSRETWGSYEQYF
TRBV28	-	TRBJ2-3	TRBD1	TGTGCCAGCAGTGAAACAGGGGGCCGGTCAGATACGCAGTATTTT	CASSETGGRSDTQYF
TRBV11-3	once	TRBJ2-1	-	TGTGCCAGCAGCCCCAGTTTGGGTAGGGGGTCATACAATGAGCAGTTCTTC	CASSPSLGRGSYNEQFF
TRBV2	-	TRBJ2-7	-	TGTGCCAGACAAGGGGACGATTCCTACGAGCAGTACTTC	CARQGDDSYEQYF
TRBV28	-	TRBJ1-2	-	TGTGCCATAGGCGGGGCGGGAGGTAACTATGGCTACACCTTC	CAIGGAGGNYGYTF
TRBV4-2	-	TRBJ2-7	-	TGTGCCAGCAGCCAAGGGGCCAGGGGGGGTTCTTCCGAGCAGTACTTC	CASSQGARGGSSEQYF
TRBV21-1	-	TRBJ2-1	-	TGTGCCTTCAAAAGGGGGTCAGGGTACAATGAGCAGTTCTTC	CAFKRGSGYNEQFF